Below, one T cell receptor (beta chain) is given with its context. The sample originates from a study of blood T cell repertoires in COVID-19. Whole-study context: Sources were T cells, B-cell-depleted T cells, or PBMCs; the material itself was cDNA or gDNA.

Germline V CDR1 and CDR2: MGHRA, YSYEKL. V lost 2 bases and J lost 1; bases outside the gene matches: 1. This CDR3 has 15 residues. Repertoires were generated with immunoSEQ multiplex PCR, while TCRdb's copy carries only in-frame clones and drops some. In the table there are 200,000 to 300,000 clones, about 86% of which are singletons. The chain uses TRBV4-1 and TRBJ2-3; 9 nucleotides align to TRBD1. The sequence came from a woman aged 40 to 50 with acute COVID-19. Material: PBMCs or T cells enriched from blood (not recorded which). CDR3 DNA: TGCGCCAGCAGCCAACGGGACAGGGGCACAGATACGCAGTATTTT. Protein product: CASSQRDRGTDTQYF.